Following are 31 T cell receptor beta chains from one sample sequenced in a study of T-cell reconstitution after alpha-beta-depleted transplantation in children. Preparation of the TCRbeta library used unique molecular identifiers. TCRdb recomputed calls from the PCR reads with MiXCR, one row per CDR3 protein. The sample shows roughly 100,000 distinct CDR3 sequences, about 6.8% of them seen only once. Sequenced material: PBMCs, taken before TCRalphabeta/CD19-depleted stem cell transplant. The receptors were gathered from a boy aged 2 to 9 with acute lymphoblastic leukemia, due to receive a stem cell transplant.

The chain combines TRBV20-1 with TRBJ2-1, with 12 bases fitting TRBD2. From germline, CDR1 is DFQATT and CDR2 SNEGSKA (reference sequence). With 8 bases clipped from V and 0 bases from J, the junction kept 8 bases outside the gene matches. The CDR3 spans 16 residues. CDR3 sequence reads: CSSLAGGDSSYNEQFF. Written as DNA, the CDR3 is TGCAGTTCTCTAGCGGGGGGGGATAGCTCCTACAATGAGCAGTTCTTC.

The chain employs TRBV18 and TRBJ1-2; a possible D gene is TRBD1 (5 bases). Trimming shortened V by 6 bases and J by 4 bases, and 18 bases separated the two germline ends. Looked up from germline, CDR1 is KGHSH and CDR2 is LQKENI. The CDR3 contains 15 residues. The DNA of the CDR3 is TGTGCCAGCTCGCCCGGGACTCCCCTAGGCTATGGCTACACCTTC. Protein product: CASSPGTPLGYGYTF. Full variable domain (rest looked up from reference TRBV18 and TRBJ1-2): NAGVMQNPRHLVRRRGQEARLRCSPMKGHSHVYWYRQLPEEGLKFMVYLQKENIIDESGMPKERFSAEFPKEGPSILRIQQVVRGDSAAYFCASSPGTPLGYGYTFGSGTRLTVV.

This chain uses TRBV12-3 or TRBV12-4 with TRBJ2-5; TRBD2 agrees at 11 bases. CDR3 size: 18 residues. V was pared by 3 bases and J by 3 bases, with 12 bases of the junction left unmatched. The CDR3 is CASSLDTSGGPHKETQYF. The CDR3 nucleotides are TGTGCCAGCAGTTTGGATACTAGCGGGGGCCCTCACAAAGAGACCCAGTACTTC.

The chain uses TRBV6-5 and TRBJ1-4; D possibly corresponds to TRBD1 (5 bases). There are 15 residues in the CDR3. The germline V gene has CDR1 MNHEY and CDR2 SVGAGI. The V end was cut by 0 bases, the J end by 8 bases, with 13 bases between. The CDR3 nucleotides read TGTGCCAGCAGTTACTCATCAGGGAACCGGGAAAAACTGTTTTTT. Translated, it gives CASSYSSGNREKLFF.

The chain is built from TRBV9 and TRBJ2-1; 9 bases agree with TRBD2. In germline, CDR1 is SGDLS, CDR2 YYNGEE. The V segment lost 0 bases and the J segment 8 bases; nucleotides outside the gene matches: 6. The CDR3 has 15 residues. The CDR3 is CASSVGGTSNDEQFF. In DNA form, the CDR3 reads TGTGCCAGCAGCGTAGGGGGGACTAGCAACGATGAGCAGTTCTTC.

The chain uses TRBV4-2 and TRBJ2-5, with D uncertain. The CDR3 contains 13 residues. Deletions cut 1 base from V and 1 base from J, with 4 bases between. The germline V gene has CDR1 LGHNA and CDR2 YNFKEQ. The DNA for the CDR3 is TGTGCCAGCAGCCAAGCCTCCCAAGAGACCCAGTACTTC. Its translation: CASSQASQETQYF.

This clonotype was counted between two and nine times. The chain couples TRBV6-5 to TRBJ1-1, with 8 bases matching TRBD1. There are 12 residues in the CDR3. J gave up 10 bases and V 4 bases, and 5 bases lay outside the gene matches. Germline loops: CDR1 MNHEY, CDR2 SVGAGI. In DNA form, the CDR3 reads TGTGCCAGCAGTTCCGGACAGGGAGGAGCTTTCTTT. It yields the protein CASSSGQGGAFF.

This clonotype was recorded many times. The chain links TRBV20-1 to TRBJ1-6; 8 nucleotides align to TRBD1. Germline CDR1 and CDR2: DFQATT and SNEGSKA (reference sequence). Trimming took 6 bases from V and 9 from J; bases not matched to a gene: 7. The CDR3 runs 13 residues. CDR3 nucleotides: TGCAGTGCCGGGACAGGCGAACGTTCACCCCTCCACTTT. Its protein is CSAGTGERSPLHF.

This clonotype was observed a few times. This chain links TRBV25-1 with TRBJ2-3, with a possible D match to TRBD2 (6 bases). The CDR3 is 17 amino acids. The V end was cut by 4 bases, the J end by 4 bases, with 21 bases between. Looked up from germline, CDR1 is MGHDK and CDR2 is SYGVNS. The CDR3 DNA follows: TGTGCCAGCAGTGGAGCAGCGGGTCCACTTGCGGCAGATACGCAGTATTTT. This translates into CASSGAAGPLAADTQYF.

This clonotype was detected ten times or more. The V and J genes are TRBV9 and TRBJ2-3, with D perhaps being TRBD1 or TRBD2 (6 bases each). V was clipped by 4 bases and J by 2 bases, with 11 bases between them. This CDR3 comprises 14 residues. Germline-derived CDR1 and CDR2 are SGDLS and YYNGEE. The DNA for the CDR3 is TGTGCCAGCAGCCCGGGGGCCGCCACAGATACGCAGTATTTT. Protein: CASSPGAATDTQYF.

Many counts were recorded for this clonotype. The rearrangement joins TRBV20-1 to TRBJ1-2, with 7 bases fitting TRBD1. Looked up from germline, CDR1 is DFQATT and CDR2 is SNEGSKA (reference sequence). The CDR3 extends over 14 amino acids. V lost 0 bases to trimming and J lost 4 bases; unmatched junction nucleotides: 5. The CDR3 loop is CSARDPGTVYGYTF. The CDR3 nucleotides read TGCAGTGCTAGAGACCCGGGGACAGTCTATGGCTACACCTTC.

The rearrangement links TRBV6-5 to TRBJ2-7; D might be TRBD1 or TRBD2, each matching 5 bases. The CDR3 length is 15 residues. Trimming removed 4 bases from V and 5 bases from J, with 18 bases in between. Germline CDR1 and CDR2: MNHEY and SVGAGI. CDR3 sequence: CASSWGPASNDEQYF. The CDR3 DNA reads TGTGCCAGCAGTTGGGGACCGGCTAGCAACGACGAGCAGTACTTC.

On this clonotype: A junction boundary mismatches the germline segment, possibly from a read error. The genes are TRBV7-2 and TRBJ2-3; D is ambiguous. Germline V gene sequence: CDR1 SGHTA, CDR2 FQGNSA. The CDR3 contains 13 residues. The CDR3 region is CASSFPSADMQYF. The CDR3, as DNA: TGTGCCAGCAGCTTCCCTAGTGCAGATATGCAGTATTTT. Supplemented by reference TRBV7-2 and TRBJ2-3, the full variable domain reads GAGVSQSPSNKVTEKGKDVELRCDPISGHTALYWYRQSLGQGLEFLIYFQGNSAPDKSGLPSDRFSAERTGGSVSTLTIQRTQQEDSAVYLCASSFPSADMQYFGPGTRLTVL.

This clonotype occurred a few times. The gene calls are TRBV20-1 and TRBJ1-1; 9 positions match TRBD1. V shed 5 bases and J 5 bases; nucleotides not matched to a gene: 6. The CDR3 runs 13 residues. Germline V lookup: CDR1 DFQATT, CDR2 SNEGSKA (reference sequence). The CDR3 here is CSALQGARTEAFF. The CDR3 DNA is TGCAGTGCTCTACAGGGGGCGAGAACTGAAGCTTTCTTT.

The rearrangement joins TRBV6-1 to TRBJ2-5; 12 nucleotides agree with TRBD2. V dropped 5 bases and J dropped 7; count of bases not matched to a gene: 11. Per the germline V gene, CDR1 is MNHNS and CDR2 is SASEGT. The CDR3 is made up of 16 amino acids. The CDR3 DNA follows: TGTGCCAGCAGTCCATCACTAGCGGGGGGAGGAGGGACCCAGTACTTC. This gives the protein CASSPSLAGGGGTQYF.

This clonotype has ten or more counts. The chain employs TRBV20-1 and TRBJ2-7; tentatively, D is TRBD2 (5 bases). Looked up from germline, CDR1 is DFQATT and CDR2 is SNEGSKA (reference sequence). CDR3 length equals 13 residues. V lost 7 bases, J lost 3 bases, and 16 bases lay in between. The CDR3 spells CSVRGRDGYEQYF. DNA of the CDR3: TGCAGTGTCAGAGGGCGAGACGGCTACGAGCAGTACTTC.

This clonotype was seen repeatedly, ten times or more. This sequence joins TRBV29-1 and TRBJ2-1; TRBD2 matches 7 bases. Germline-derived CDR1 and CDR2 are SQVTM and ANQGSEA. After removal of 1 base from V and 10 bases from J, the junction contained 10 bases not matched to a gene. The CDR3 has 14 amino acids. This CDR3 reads CSVEARAGRGEQFF. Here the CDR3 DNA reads TGCAGCGTTGAAGCTAGAGCGGGAAGAGGGGAGCAGTTCTTC.

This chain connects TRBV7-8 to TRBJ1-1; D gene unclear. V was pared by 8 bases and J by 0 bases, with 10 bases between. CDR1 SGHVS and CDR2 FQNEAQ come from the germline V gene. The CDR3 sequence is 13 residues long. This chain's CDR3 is CASADTLNTEAFF. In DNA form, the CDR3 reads TGTGCCAGCGCCGACACCCTGAACACTGAAGCTTTCTTT.

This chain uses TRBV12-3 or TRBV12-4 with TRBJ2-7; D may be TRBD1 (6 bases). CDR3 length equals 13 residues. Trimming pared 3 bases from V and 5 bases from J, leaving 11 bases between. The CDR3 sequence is CASSFDRFHEQYF. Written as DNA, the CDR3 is TGTGCCAGCAGTTTCGACAGGTTTCACGAGCAGTACTTC.

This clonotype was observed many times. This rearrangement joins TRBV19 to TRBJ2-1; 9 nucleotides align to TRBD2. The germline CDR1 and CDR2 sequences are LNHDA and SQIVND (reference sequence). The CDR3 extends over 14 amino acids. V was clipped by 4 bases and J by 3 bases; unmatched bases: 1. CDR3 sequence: CASSSGGDYNEQFF. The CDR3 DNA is TGTGCCAGTAGTAGCGGGGGGGACTACAATGAGCAGTTCTTC.

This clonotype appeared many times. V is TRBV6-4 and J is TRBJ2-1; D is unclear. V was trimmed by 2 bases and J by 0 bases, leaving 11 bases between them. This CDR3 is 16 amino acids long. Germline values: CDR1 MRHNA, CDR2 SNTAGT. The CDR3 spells CASSDGSRSSYNEQFF. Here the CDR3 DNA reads TGTGCCAGCAGTGACGGCAGCCGGAGCTCCTACAATGAGCAGTTCTTC.

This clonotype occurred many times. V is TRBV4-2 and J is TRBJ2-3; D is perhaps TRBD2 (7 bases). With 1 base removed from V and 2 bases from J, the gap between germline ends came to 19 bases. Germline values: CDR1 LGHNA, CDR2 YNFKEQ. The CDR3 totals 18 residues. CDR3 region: CASSQGGGGAVITDTQYF. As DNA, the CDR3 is TGTGCCAGCAGCCAAGGGGGGGGCGGCGCGGTCATCACAGATACGCAGTATTTT.

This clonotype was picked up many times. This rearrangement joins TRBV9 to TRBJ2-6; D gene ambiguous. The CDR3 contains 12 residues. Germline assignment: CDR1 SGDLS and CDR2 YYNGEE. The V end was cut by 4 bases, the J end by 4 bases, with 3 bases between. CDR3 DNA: TGTGCCAGCAGCTCCGGGGCCAACGTCCTGACTTTC. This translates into CASSSGANVLTF.

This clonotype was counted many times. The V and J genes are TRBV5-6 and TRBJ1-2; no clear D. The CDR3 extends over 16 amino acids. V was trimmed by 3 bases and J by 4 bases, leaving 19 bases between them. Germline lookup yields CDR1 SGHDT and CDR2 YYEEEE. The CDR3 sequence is CASSWRAVLRSYGYTF. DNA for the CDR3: TGTGCCAGCAGCTGGAGGGCTGTTTTAAGGAGCTATGGCTACACCTTC. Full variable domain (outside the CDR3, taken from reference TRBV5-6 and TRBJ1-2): DAGVTQSPTHLIKTRGQQVTLRCSPKSGHDTVSWYQQALGQGPQFIFQYYEEEERQRGNFPDRFSGHQFPNYSSELNVNALLLGDSALYLCASSWRAVLRSYGYTFGSGTRLTVV.

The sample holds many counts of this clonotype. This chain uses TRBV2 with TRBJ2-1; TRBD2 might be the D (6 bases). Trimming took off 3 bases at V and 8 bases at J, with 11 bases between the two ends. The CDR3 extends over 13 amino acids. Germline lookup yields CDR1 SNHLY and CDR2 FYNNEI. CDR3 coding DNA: TGTGCCAGCAGTGAGGGGGGTTGGGATGAGCAGTTCTTC. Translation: CASSEGGWDEQFF. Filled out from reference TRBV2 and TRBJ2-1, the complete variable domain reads EPEVTQTPSHQVTQMGQEVILRCVPISNHLYFYWYRQILGQKVEFLVSFYNNEISEKSEIFDDQFSVERPDGSNFTLKIRSTKLEDSAMYFCASSEGGWDEQFFGPGTRLTVL.

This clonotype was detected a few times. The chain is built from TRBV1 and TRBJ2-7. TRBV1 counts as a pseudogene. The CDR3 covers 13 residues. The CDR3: CTSSHLRLAEQYF. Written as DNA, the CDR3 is TGCACCAGCAGCCATCTTCGATTGGCGGAGCAGTACTTC.

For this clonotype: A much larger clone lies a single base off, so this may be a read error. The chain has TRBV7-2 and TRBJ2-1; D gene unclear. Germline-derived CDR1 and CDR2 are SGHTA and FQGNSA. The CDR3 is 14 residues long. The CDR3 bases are TGTGCCTGCAGCCCTGGACCGAATTGGGATGAGCAGTTCTTC. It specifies CACSPGPNWDEQFF.

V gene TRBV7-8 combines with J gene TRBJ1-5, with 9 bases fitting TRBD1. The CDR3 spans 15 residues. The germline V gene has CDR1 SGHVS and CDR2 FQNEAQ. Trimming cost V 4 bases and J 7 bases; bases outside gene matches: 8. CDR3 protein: CASSSGTGLSQPQHF. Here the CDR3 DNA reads TGTGCCAGCAGCTCCGGGACAGGGTTGAGCCAGCCCCAGCATTTT.

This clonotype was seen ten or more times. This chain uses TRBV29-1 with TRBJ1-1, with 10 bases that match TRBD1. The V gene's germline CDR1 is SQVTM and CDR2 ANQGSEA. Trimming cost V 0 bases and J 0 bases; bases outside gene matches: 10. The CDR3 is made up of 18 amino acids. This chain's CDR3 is CSVEDGTGTGAMNTEAFF. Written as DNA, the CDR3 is TGCAGCGTTGAAGATGGGACCGGGACAGGGGCCATGAACACTGAAGCTTTCTTT.

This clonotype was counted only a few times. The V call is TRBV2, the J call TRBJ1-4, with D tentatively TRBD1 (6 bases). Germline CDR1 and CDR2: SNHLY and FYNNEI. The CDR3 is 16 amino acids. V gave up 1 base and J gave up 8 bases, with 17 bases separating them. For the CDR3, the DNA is TGTGCCAGCAGTGAAGAGGGAGGGGGGTTTGGCGAAAAACTGTTTTTT. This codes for CASSEEGGGFGEKLFF. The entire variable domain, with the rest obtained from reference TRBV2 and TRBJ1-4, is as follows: EPEVTQTPSHQVTQMGQEVILRCVPISNHLYFYWYRQILGQKVEFLVSFYNNEISEKSEIFDDQFSVERPDGSNFTLKIRSTKLEDSAMYFCASSEEGGGFGEKLFFGSGTQLSVL.

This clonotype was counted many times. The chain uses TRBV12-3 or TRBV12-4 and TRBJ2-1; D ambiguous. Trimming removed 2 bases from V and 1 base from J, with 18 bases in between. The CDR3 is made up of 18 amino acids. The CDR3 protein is CASSLFRLNLLSYNEQFF. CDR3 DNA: TGTGCCAGCAGTTTATTTAGGCTAAACCTCTTATCCTACAATGAGCAGTTCTTC.